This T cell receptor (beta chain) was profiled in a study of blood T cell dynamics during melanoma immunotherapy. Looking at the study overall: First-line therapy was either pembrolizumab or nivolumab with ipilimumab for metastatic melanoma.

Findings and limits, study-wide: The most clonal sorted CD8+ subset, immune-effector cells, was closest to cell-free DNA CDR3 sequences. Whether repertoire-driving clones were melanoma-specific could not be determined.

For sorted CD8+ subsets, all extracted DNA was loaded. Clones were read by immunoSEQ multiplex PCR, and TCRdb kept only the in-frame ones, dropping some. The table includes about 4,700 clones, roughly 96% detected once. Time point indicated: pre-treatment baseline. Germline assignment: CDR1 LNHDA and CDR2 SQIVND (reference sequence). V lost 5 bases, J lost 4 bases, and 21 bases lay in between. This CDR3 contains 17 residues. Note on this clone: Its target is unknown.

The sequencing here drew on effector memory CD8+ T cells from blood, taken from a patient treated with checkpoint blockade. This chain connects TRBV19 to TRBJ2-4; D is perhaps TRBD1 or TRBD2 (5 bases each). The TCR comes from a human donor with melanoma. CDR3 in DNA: TGTGCCAGTAGTCCCCCGGTGGGGGATTGGGTGAAAAACATTCAGTACTTC. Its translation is CASSPPVGDWVKNIQYF. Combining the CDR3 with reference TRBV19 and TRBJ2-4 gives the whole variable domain DGGITQSPKYLFRKEGQNVTLSCEQNLNHDAMYWYRQDPGQGLRLIYYSQIVNDFQKGDIAEGYSVSREKKESFPLTVTSAQKNPTAFYLCASSPPVGDWVKNIQYFGAGTRLSVL.